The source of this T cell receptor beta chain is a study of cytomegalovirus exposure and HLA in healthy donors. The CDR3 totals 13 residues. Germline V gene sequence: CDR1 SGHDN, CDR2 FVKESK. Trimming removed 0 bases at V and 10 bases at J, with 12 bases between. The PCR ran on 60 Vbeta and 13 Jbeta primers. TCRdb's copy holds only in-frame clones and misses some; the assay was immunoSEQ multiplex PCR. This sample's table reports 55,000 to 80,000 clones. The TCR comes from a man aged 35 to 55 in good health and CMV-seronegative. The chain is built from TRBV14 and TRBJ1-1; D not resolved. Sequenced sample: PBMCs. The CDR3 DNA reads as TGTGCCAGCAGCCAAGATCTACAGTTTGGAGCTTTCTTT. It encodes CASSQDLQFGAFF.